These 25 T cell receptor beta chains were all obtained from the same sample, sequenced in a study of blood T cell repertoires in COVID-19. Sequencing was performed with immunoSEQ multiplex PCR; in TCRdb, only in-frame clones are kept and a portion is missing. The sample yields over 300,000 clones, about 91% seen once. The sample taken for sequencing was PBMCs or T cells enriched from blood (not recorded which). These receptors came from a woman aged 40 to 50 who had recovered from COVID-19.

The V and J genes are TRBV5-1 and TRBJ2-5; possibly TRBD1 for D (5 bases). The germline V gene has CDR1 SGHRS and CDR2 YFSETQ. V was clipped by 3 bases and J by 5 bases, with 14 bases between them. The CDR3 runs to 14 residues. CDR3 coding DNA: TGCGCCAGCAGCTCGACGTCAGGGTTGGAGACCCAGTACTTC. Translating it yields CASSSTSGLETQYF.

The rearrangement links TRBV4-1 to TRBJ2-2; possibly TRBD2 for D (7 bases). Germline CDR1 MGHRA, CDR2 YSYEKL. Trimming removed 1 base from V and 5 bases from J, with 17 bases in between. The CDR3 consists of 17 residues. Here the CDR3 DNA reads TGCGCCAGCAGCCAAGCGGTTGGGGGGGCCCGAACCGGGGAGCTGTTTTTT. This codes for CASSQAVGGARTGELFF.

This clone appeared a few times. The chain couples TRBV3-1 (or the pseudogene TRBV3-2) to TRBJ2-7, with D maybe TRBD1 (6 bases). Germline V lookup: CDR1 LGHDT, CDR2 YNNKEL (reference sequence). The CDR3 contains 12 residues. V was pared by 5 bases and J by 7 bases, with 12 bases between. CDR3 amino acids: CASSSQGREQYF. As DNA, the CDR3 is TGTGCCAGCAGCTCTCAGGGGAGAGAGCAGTACTTC.

The rearrangement links TRBV5-1 to TRBJ1-2, with D unclear. CDR3 size: 14 residues. Germline V gives CDR1 SGHRS, CDR2 YFSETQ. Trimming pared 6 bases from V and 0 bases from J, leaving 12 bases between. The CDR3, as DNA: TGCGCCAGCAAGCGCGGAATAGCTAACTATGGCTACACCTTC. As protein: CASKRGIANYGYTF.

V usage is TRBV18 and J usage is TRBJ1-4; D possibly corresponds to TRBD1 (5 bases). The CDR3 extends over 14 amino acids. Germline assignment: CDR1 KGHSH and CDR2 LQKENI. Trimming took off 3 bases at V and 4 bases at J, with 9 bases between the two ends. The CDR3 DNA follows: TGTGCCAGCTCACCCGGAGGGGATAATGAAAAACTGTTTTTT. Translated, it gives CASSPGGDNEKLFF.

The chain recombines TRBV5-1 with TRBJ1-4; D may be TRBD1 (6 bases). CDR1 and CDR2 from the germline V gene are SGHRS and YFSETQ. Deletions cut 4 bases from V and 2 bases from J, with 24 bases between. CDR3 length equals 19 residues. The CDR3 loop is CASSVGLGAPVTTNEKLFF. The CDR3 coding sequence is TGCGCCAGCAGCGTTGGGTTGGGGGCCCCGGTGACGACTAATGAAAAACTGTTTTTT.

The chain has TRBV11-3 and TRBJ1-2; possibly TRBD1 for D (5 bases). The V gene's germline CDR1 is SGHNT and CDR2 YENEEA. The CDR3 totals 15 residues. V lost 4 bases and J lost 3, with 15 bases in between. The CDR3 region has the DNA TGTGCCAGCAGCTGGGGGGGTACCACTGACTATGGCTACACCTTC. This codes for CASSWGGTTDYGYTF.

The gene calls are TRBV29-1 and TRBJ2-1, with 11 bases lining up with TRBD2. The CDR3 runs to 12 residues. The V gene end was trimmed by 7 bases and the J gene end by 9 bases; junction bases not matched to a gene: 5. CDR1 and CDR2 (germline): SQVTM, ANQGSEA. For the CDR3, the DNA is TGCAGCGGAGCTAGCGGGGGGTTTGAGCAGTTCTTC. Translating gives CSGASGGFEQFF.

V is TRBV29-1 and J is TRBJ1-4; 9 bases line up with TRBD1. The germline CDR1 and CDR2 sequences are SQVTM and ANQGSEA. The CDR3 covers 17 residues. After removal of 6 bases from V and 4 bases from J, the junction contained 15 bases not matched to a gene. CDR3 residues: CSVQNDRGFRINEKLFF. The CDR3 DNA reads TGCAGCGTCCAAAATGACAGGGGGTTTCGCATTAATGAAAAACTGTTTTTT.

This rearrangement joins TRBV7-3 to TRBJ2-3; 13 positions agree with TRBD2. The CDR3 is 15 amino acids. The V gene's germline CDR1 is SGHTA and CDR2 FQGTGA. The junction had 2 bases not matched to a gene; V was cut back by 5 bases and J by 3 bases. The CDR3 loop reads CASSETSGGTDTQYF. Written as DNA, the CDR3 is TGTGCCAGCAGCGAGACTAGCGGGGGGACAGATACGCAGTATTTT.

The V and J genes are TRBV5-1 and TRBJ1-1; 10 positions agree with TRBD1. The CDR3 contains 16 residues. V was pared by 2 bases and J by 1 base, with 5 bases of the junction left unmatched. The V gene's germline CDR1 is SGHRS and CDR2 YFSETQ. CDR3 protein: CASSLPGTGANTEAFF. DNA for the CDR3: TGCGCCAGCAGCTTACCGGGGACAGGGGCGAACACTGAAGCTTTCTTT. The variable domain in full, with the rest retrieved from reference TRBV5-1 and TRBJ1-1, is KAGVTQTPRYLIKTRGQQVTLSCSPISGHRSVSWYQQTPGQGLQFLFEYFSETQRNKGNFPGRFSGRQFSNSRSEMNVSTLELGDSALYLCASSLPGTGANTEAFFGQGTRLTVV.

J is TRBJ1-3 and V is TRBV18; the D gene is possibly TRBD1 (6 bases). The germline V gene has CDR1 KGHSH and CDR2 LQKENI. The CDR3 consists of 15 residues. The V end was cut by 2 bases, the J end by 0 bases, with 8 bases between. The CDR3 DNA follows: TGTGCCAGCTCACCAGGACAGACCTCTGGAAACACCATATATTTT. It specifies CASSPGQTSGNTIYF.

J is TRBJ2-2 and V is TRBV7-6; D is perhaps TRBD2 (6 bases). Germline CDR1 and CDR2: SGHVS and FNYEAQ. CDR3 length: 15 amino acids. The germline V and J ends were trimmed by 5 bases and 3 bases, with 13 bases remaining between them. CDR3 DNA sequence: TGTGCCAGCAGCCTCTTGACGGGGGACACCGGGGAGCTGTTTTTT. Translation: CASSLLTGDTGELFF.

This clone appeared once. CDR3 sequence reads: CASSFWAPELNTEAFF. The DNA for the CDR3 is TGTGCCAGCAGCTTCTGGGCGCCAGAGTTGAACACTGAAGCTTTCTTT. The chain uses TRBV11-2 and TRBJ1-1; D call uncertain. V was pared by 3 bases and J by 0 bases, with 14 bases between. The germline gives CDR1 SGHAT, CDR2 FQNNGV. This CDR3 region has 16 residues. The variable domain in full, completed from reference TRBV11-2 and TRBJ1-1, reads EAGVAQSPRYKIIEKRQSVAFWCNPISGHATLYWYQQILGQGPKLLIQFQNNGVVDDSQLPKDRFSAERLKGVDSTLKIQPAKLEDSAVYLCASSFWAPELNTEAFFGQGTRLTVV.

V usage is TRBV7-9 and J usage is TRBJ1-6, with D tentatively TRBD1 (6 bases). This CDR3 comprises 13 residues. V gave up 0 bases and J gave up 14 bases, with 11 bases separating them. Looked up from germline, CDR1 is SEHNR and CDR2 is FQNEAQ (reference sequence). The CDR3 loop is CASSLAGTSTLHF. As DNA, the CDR3 is TGTGCCAGCAGCTTAGCAGGGACAAGTACCCTCCACTTT.

This chain connects TRBV6-5 to TRBJ2-1, with 10 bases lining up with TRBD2. V was clipped by 2 bases and J by 5 bases; unmatched bases: 3. Germline lookup yields CDR1 MNHEY and CDR2 SVGAGI. The CDR3 consists of 15 residues. The CDR3 DNA reads as TGTGCCAGCAGTTACCCCGGGACTAGCGACAATGAGCAGTTCTTC. This sequence encodes CASSYPGTSDNEQFF.

The chain joins TRBV5-1 to TRBJ1-2, with 8 positions matching TRBD1. V shed 4 bases, J shed 6 bases, and the junction held 8 bases outside the gene matches. The CDR3 is 14 amino acids. The germline gives CDR1 SGHRS, CDR2 YFSETQ. This chain's CDR3 is CASSEGQGVDGYTF. In DNA, the CDR3 is TGCGCCAGCAGCGAAGGACAGGGAGTTGATGGCTACACCTTC.

The chain combines TRBV23-1 with TRBJ2-5; 8 bases map to TRBD1. TRBV23-1 is recorded as an ORF, its role being uncertain. J was trimmed by 0 bases and V by 10 bases; bases with no gene match: 10. The CDR3 extends over 15 amino acids. CDR3 DNA: TGCGCCACGCACCTATGGACAGGGAACCAAGAGACCCAGTACTTC. Its protein is CATHLWTGNQETQYF.

The chain recombines TRBV6-5 with TRBJ1-2; D gene unclear. V lost 6 bases, J lost 8 bases, and 19 bases lay in between. CDR1 and CDR2 from the germline V gene are MNHEY and SVGAGI. The CDR3 spans 14 residues. The chain's CDR3 is CASRKLLEPIGYTF. The CDR3 DNA sequence: TGTGCCAGCAGAAAACTTCTGGAGCCCATCGGCTACACCTTC.

The J gene is TRBJ1-2, the V gene TRBV19, with TRBD1 identical over 9 bases. The V and J ends lost 3 bases and 4 bases, in that order; junction bases with no gene match: 18. The CDR3 consists of 19 residues. Germline V gene sequence: CDR1 LNHDA, CDR2 SQIVND (reference sequence). The CDR3 spells CASSIAHRGPVGPGYGYTF. The CDR3 bases are TGTGCCAGTAGTATCGCCCACAGGGGGCCAGTTGGTCCAGGCTATGGCTACACCTTC.

The chain uses TRBV11-2 and TRBJ1-5; tentatively, D is TRBD1 (6 bases). This CDR3 has 15 residues. Germline CDR1 SGHAT, CDR2 FQNNGV. V was clipped by 6 bases and J by 4 bases, with 16 bases between them. The CDR3 loop reads CASSRGQSLNQPQHF. CDR3 coding DNA: TGTGCCAGCAGTCGGGGACAATCGCTAAATCAGCCCCAGCATTTT.

The chain couples TRBV21-1 to TRBJ1-2; TRBD1 is the table's D call and was not checked against the DNA. TRBV21-1 is noted as a pseudogene. CDR3 length: 14 amino acids. CDR3 residues: CASSKLRGSYGYTF. The CDR3 region has the DNA TGTGCCAGCAGCAAACTTAGGGGTTCATATGGCTACACCTTC.

The genes are TRBV27 and TRBJ2-7, with 9 bases lining up with TRBD1. Trimming removed 5 bases from V and 4 bases from J; junction bases left unmatched: 6. The germline V gene has CDR1 MNHEY and CDR2 SMNVEV (reference sequence). The CDR3 has 14 amino acids. The CDR3 loop is CASSGRDRVYEQYF. CDR3 DNA: TGTGCCAGCAGTGGAAGGGACAGGGTGTACGAGCAGTACTTC.

The gene calls are TRBV6-2 or TRBV6-3 and TRBJ1-2; no clear D. Per germline, CDR1 MNHEY and CDR2 SVGEGT. This CDR3 is 11 amino acids long. Trimming pared 4 bases from V and 6 bases from J, leaving 6 bases between. This CDR3 reads CASSSGNGYTF. The CDR3 DNA reads TGTGCCAGCAGTTCCGGGAATGGCTACACCTTC.

The V gene is TRBV7-8, the J gene TRBJ2-1, with D uncertain. V shed 3 bases and J shed 7 bases, with 4 bases lying between them. The CDR3 sequence is 11 residues long. Germline CDR1 is SGHVS and CDR2 is FQNEAQ. CDR3 DNA sequence: TGTGCCAGCAGCTTCGGTAATGAGCAGTTCTTC. Translating it yields CASSFGNEQFF.